This passage covers 25 T cell receptor beta chains from one sample sequenced in a study of vaccination effects on CD4 cells after COVID-19. Scientists isolated CD4+ T cells after a roughly nine-day culture period ended. The cohort was immunized with two doses of either the BNT162b2 or mRNA-1273 vaccine. Some clones are missing from TCRdb's copy, which holds only in-frame ones; the method was immunoSEQ multiplex PCR. Of 60,000 to 80,000 clones listed, about 67% are singletons. Their cognate antigens are unknown. Here the sequenced sample was CD4+ T cells from PBMCs cultured without peptide, taken after COVID-19 vaccination. Receptors originate from a human donor who received a COVID-19 vaccine.

V usage is TRBV7-3 and J usage is TRBJ1-4; unclear D gene. This CDR3 contains 15 residues. Germline values: CDR1 SGHTA, CDR2 FQGTGA. V lost 7 bases and J lost 8, with 20 bases in between. In DNA, the CDR3 is TGTGCCAGCAATCTCGGTGGGGAAGAAAACGAAAAACTGTTTTTT. This translates into CASNLGGEENEKLFF.

This clone was seen once. CDR3 protein: CASSRTGFGAQETQYF. The CDR3 DNA follows: TGTGCCAGCAGCCGTACGGGGTTTGGGGCGCAAGAGACCCAGTACTTC. The chain combines TRBV5-5 with TRBJ2-5; the D call may be TRBD1 or TRBD2 (5 bases each). Germline loops: CDR1 SGHKS, CDR2 YYEKEE (reference sequence). The V end was cut by 4 bases, the J end by 2 bases, with 18 bases between. This CDR3 spans 16 amino acids.

This chain connects TRBV6-5 to TRBJ2-7, with 7 bases identical to TRBD1. The CDR3 loop spans 13 amino acids. V lost 8 bases, J lost 0 bases, and 4 bases stayed unmatched. Germline assignment: CDR1 MNHEY and CDR2 SVGAGI. The CDR3 sequence is CASRDSSSYEQYV. The CDR3 DNA is TGTGCCAGCCGGGACAGCAGCTCCTACGAGCAGTACGTC.

The chain couples TRBV11-2 to TRBJ2-2; the D gene is possibly TRBD2 (6 bases). The CDR3 totals 13 residues. V gave up 2 bases and J gave up 6 bases, with 7 bases separating them. Per the germline V gene, CDR1 is SGHAT and CDR2 is FQNNGV. CDR3 region: CASSLREAGELFF. CDR3 sequence (DNA): TGTGCCAGCAGCTTAAGGGAGGCCGGGGAGCTGTTTTTT.

This clone was seen more than once but under ten times. The V call is TRBV6-1, the J call TRBJ2-5; TRBD2 matches 10 bases. Trimming at V came to 4 bases and at J to 6 bases, leaving 11 bases not matched to a gene. The germline V gene encodes CDR1 MNHNS and CDR2 SASEGT. CDR3 length: 16 amino acids. DNA of the CDR3: TGTGCCAGCAGTGTTGGTGGGACTAGCGTCCCTAAGACCCAGTACTTC. Translation: CASSVGGTSVPKTQYF.

The chain recombines TRBV6-6 with TRBJ1-2; D gene ambiguous. The CDR3 sequence is 13 residues long. V was shortened by 2 bases and J by 6 bases, with 10 bases between the two germline ends. Germline values: CDR1 MNHNY, CDR2 SVGAGI (reference sequence). The CDR3 nucleotides read TGTGCCAGCAGTTACCTCGGCGGGAATGGCTACACCTTC. This sequence encodes CASSYLGGNGYTF.

The CDR3 spells CAWSVIGGNSPLHF. DNA of the CDR3: TGTGCCTGGAGTGTGATTGGGGGGAATTCACCCCTCCACTTT. The chain carries TRBV30 and TRBJ1-6; D may be TRBD1 (5 bases). From germline, CDR1 is GTSNPN and CDR2 SVGIG (reference sequence). The CDR3 has 14 amino acids. The ends were cut back, 0 bases at V and 7 bases at J, with 10 bases in the middle.

The chain is built from TRBV5-6 and TRBJ2-3; TRBD1 matches 8 bases. V shed 2 bases, J shed 2 bases, and the junction held 4 bases outside the gene matches. There are 15 residues in the CDR3. Per germline, CDR1 SGHDT and CDR2 YYEEEE. The CDR3 DNA reads as TGTGCCAGCAGCTTCGGACAGGGTTACACAGATACGCAGTATTTT. Translated, it gives CASSFGQGYTDTQYF.

J is TRBJ1-6 and V is TRBV5-1, with D tentatively TRBD1 (6 bases). The length of the CDR3 is 15 residues. Germline-derived CDR1 and CDR2 are SGHRS and YFSETQ. The ends were cut back, 0 bases at V and 8 bases at J, with 12 bases in the middle. The CDR3 sequence is CASSLDHRADSPLHF. CDR3 DNA: TGCGCCAGCAGCTTGGATCACAGGGCCGATTCACCCCTCCACTTT.

V usage is TRBV5-1 and J usage is TRBJ2-1; D remains unclear. The V and J ends lost 2 bases and 7 bases respectively, with 13 bases between them. Germline V gives CDR1 SGHRS, CDR2 YFSETQ. This CDR3 has 14 amino acids. The CDR3: CASSLPGSMNEQFF. The CDR3 DNA sequence: TGCGCCAGCAGCTTACCCGGTAGTATGAATGAGCAGTTCTTC.

The chain recombines TRBV7-9 with TRBJ1-5, with unresolved D. CDR1 SEHNR and CDR2 FQNEAQ come from the germline V gene (reference sequence). Trimming removed 3 bases from V and 3 bases from J, with 3 bases in between. The CDR3 loop spans 12 amino acids. The CDR3 DNA reads TGTGCCAGCAGCTTCCACAATCAGCCCCAGCATTTT. Translation gives CASSFHNQPQHF.

The table lists this clone with a count of one. The chain links TRBV9 to TRBJ2-7; 7 bases are shared with TRBD1. The CDR3 is 18 amino acids. Germline V CDR1 and CDR2: SGDLS, YYNGEE. J lost 0 bases, V lost 1 base, and 13 bases had no gene match. For the CDR3, the DNA is TGTGCCAGCAGCGTATCCATTTCCAAGGACAGGAGCTCCTACGAGCAGTACGTC. Translating it yields CASSVSISKDRSSYEQYV.

The V gene is TRBV5-1, the J gene TRBJ1-2; weak D call: TRBD1 (6 bases). Trimming pared 2 bases from V and 8 bases from J, leaving 13 bases between. Germline V gene sequence: CDR1 SGHRS, CDR2 YFSETQ. The CDR3 consists of 13 residues. The CDR3 nucleotides are TGCGCCAGCAGCTTTAACCCAGGGGACGGCTACACCTTC. Translating it yields CASSFNPGDGYTF. Looking up the rest from reference TRBV5-1 and TRBJ1-2 gives the full variable domain: KAGVTQTPRYLIKTRGQQVTLSCSPISGHRSVSWYQQTPGQGLQFLFEYFSETQRNKGNFPGRFSGRQFSNSRSEMNVSTLELGDSALYLCASSFNPGDGYTFGSGTRLTVV.

This CDR3 reads CASSRGSIPSNQPQHF. The DNA for the CDR3 is TGTGCCAGCAGCCGTGGGTCTATCCCTAGCAATCAGCCCCAGCATTTT. The rearrangement joins TRBV7-2 to TRBJ1-5, with no clear D. Trimming took off 5 bases at V and 0 bases at J, with 14 bases between the two ends. The CDR3 consists of 16 residues. Germline CDR1 and CDR2: SGHTA and FQGNSA. Looking up the rest from reference TRBV7-2 and TRBJ1-5 gives the full variable domain: GAGVSQSPSNKVTEKGKDVELRCDPISGHTALYWYRQSLGQGLEFLIYFQGNSAPDKSGLPSDRFSAERTGGSVSTLTIQRTQQEDSAVYLCASSRGSIPSNQPQHFGDGTRLSIL.

This chain uses TRBV6-4 with TRBJ1-2; D gene uncertain. This CDR3 contains 15 residues. V was pared by 4 bases and J by 0 bases, with 12 bases between. Germline values: CDR1 MRHNA, CDR2 SNTAGT. The CDR3 nucleotides are TGTGCCAGCAGTGCTGGTTACGGAGCTAACTATGGCTACACCTTC. Translation: CASSAGYGANYGYTF.

The genes are TRBV28 and TRBJ1-1; TRBD1 matches 7 bases. V was clipped by 9 bases and J by 1 base; unmatched bases: 8. The CDR3 spans 14 residues. Germline CDR1 and CDR2: MDHEN and SYDVKM. In DNA, the CDR3 is TGTGCCAGTAACAGGGGCGGGGAGAACACTGAAGCTTTCTTT. It encodes CASNRGGENTEAFF.

This chain links TRBV6-5 with TRBJ1-3; the D gene is possibly TRBD1 (5 bases). V lost 5 bases and J lost 2, with 13 bases in between. The CDR3 is 15 residues long. Germline CDR1 and CDR2: MNHEY and SVGAGI. In DNA form, the CDR3 reads TGTGCCAGCAGTCAGCGACAGTCGCCTGGAAACACCATATATTTT. This sequence encodes CASSQRQSPGNTIYF.

The rearrangement joins TRBV4-3 to TRBJ1-4; D call uncertain. V was shortened by 1 base and J by 0 bases, with 9 bases between the two germline ends. CDR1 LGHNA and CDR2 YSLEER come from the germline V gene. The CDR3 has 16 residues. CDR3 residues: CASSQGPVPTNEKLFF. In DNA form, the CDR3 reads TGCGCCAGCAGCCAAGGTCCGGTTCCAACTAATGAAAAACTGTTTTTT.

This rearrangement joins TRBV2 to TRBJ2-1, with 9 bases identical to TRBD1. Germline CDR1 is SNHLY and CDR2 is FYNNEI. J lost 2 bases, V lost 6 bases, and 5 bases had no gene match. The CDR3 is 15 residues long. DNA of the CDR3: TGTGCCAGCAGCGTACAGGGGGCGGCCTACAATGAGCAGTTCTTC. This encodes CASSVQGAAYNEQFF. Full variable domain (missing parts from reference TRBV2 and TRBJ2-1): EPEVTQTPSHQVTQMGQEVILRCVPISNHLYFYWYRQILGQKVEFLVSFYNNEISEKSEIFDDQFSVERPDGSNFTLKIRSTKLEDSAMYFCASSVQGAAYNEQFFGPGTRLTVL.

This chain links TRBV7-2 with TRBJ1-1; D remains unclear. This CDR3 is built from 14 residues. The germline V gene has CDR1 SGHTA and CDR2 FQGNSA. V lost 1 base, J lost 2 bases, and 8 bases lay in between. The CDR3 loop is CASSLGAANTEAFF. In nucleotides, the CDR3 is TGTGCCAGCAGCTTAGGAGCGGCCAACACTGAAGCTTTCTTT.

V usage is TRBV7-9 and J usage is TRBJ2-1; 8 bases map to TRBD2. V lost 2 bases to trimming and J lost 10 bases; unmatched junction nucleotides: 13. The CDR3 runs to 16 residues. Per germline, CDR1 SEHNR and CDR2 FQNEAQ (reference sequence). Here the CDR3 reads CASSLNGGALAGEQFF. The CDR3 region has the DNA TGTGCCAGCAGCTTAAACGGGGGGGCCCTCGCCGGGGAGCAGTTCTTC.

In this sample, this clone turned up a few times. This chain connects TRBV30 to TRBJ1-5; D might be TRBD1 (6 bases). The CDR3 extends over 13 amino acids. CDR1 is GTSNPN, CDR2 SVGIG, per germline (reference sequence). Trimming removed 3 bases at V and 5 bases at J, with 11 bases between. The CDR3: CAWRSAGDQPQHF. For the CDR3, the DNA is TGTGCCTGGAGATCCGCAGGGGATCAGCCCCAGCATTTT. The whole variable domain, remainder taken from reference TRBV30 and TRBJ1-5, is SQTIHQWPATLVQPVGSPLSLECTVEGTSNPNLYWYRQAAGRGLQLLFYSVGIGQISSEVPQNLSASRPQDRQFILSSKKLLLSDSGFYLCAWRSAGDQPQHFGDGTRLSIL.

V and J are TRBV27 and TRBJ1-5; D is uncertain. The CDR3 has 16 residues. Germline-derived CDR1 and CDR2 are MNHEY and SMNVEV (reference sequence). V lost 3 bases and J 8 bases, leaving 20 bases between the germline ends. Here the CDR3 reads CASSFKGVDGVEPQHF. The CDR3 coding sequence is TGTGCCAGCAGTTTTAAGGGTGTAGACGGGGTGGAGCCCCAGCATTTT.

V and J are TRBV30 and TRBJ1-1; no clear D gene. Trimming removed 1 base from V and 3 bases from J, with 15 bases in between. This CDR3 spans 15 amino acids. Germline V lookup: CDR1 GTSNPN, CDR2 SVGIG (reference sequence). CDR3 amino acids: CAWSDQPLRDTEAFF. The CDR3 bases are TGTGCCTGGAGTGACCAACCCCTCCGGGACACTGAAGCTTTCTTT. The entire variable domain, with the rest obtained from reference TRBV30 and TRBJ1-1, is as follows: SQTIHQWPATLVQPVGSPLSLECTVEGTSNPNLYWYRQAAGRGLQLLFYSVGIGQISSEVPQNLSASRPQDRQFILSSKKLLLSDSGFYLCAWSDQPLRDTEAFFGQGTRLTVV.

The chain links TRBV10-3 to TRBJ2-7, with TRBD2 matching 13 bases. Losses at the gene ends were 0 bases for V and 0 bases for J; bases not matched to a gene: 23. The CDR3 spans 24 residues. Germline assignment: CDR1 ENHRY and CDR2 SYGVKD. The CDR3 loop is CAISESSAVGTSGEKPSSSYEQYV. In DNA form, the CDR3 reads TGTGCCATCAGTGAGTCGAGTGCCGTTGGGACTAGCGGGGAAAAACCTTCTAGCTCCTACGAGCAGTACGTC.